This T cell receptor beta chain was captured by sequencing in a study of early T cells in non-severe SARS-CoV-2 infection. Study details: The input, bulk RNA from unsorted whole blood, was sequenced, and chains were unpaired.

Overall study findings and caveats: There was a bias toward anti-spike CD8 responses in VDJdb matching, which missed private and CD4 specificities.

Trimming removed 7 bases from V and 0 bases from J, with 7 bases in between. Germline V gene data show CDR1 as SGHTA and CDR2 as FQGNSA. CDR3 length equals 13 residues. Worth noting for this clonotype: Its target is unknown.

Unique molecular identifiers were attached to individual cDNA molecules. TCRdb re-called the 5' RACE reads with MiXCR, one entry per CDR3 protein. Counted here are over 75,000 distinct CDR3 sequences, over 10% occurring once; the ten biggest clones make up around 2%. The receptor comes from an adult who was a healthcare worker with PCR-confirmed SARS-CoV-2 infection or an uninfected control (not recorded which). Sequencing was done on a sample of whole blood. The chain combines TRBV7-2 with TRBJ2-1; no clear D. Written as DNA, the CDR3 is TGTGCCAGCACCTCGGCCTCCTACAATGAGCAGTTCTTC. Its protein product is CASTSASYNEQFF.